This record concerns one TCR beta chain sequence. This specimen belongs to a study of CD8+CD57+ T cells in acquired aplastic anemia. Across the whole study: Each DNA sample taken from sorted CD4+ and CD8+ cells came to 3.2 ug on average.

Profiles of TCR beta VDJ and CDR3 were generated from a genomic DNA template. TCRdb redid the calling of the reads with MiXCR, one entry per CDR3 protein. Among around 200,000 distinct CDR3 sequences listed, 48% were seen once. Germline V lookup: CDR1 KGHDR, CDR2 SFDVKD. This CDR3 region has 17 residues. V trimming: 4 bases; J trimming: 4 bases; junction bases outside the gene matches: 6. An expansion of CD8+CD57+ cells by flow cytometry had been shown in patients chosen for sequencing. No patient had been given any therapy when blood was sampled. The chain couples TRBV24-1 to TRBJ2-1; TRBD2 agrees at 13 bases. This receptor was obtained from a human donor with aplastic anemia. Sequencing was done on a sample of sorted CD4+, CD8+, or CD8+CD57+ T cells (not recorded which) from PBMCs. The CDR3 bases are TGTGCCACCAGTGACCCTACTAGCGGGGGGGTATACAATGAGCAGTTCTTC. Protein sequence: CATSDPTSGGVYNEQFF.